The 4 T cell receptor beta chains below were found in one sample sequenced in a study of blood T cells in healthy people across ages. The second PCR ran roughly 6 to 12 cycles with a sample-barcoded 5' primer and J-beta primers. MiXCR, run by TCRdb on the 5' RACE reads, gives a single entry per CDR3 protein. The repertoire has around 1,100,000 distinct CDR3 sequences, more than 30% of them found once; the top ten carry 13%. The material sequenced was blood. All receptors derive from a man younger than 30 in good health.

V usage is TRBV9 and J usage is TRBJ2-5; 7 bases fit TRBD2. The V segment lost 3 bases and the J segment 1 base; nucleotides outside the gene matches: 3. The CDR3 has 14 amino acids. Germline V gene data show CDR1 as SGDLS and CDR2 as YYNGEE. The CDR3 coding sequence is TGTGCCAGCAGCGGAGGACTAGGCCAAGAGACCCAGTACTTC. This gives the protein CASSGGLGQETQYF. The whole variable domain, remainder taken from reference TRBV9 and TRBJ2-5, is DSGVTQTPKHLITATGQRVTLRCSPRSGDLSVYWYQQSLDQGLQFLIQYYNGEERAKGNILERFSAQQFPDLHSELNLSSLELGDSALYFCASSGGLGQETQYFGPGTRLLVL.

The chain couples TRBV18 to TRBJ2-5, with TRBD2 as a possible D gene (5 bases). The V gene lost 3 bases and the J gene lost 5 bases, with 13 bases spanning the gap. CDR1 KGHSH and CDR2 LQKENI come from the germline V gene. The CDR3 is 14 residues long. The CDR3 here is CASSPAGIWETQYF. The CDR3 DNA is TGTGCCAGCTCACCGGCGGGTATTTGGGAGACCCAGTACTTC.

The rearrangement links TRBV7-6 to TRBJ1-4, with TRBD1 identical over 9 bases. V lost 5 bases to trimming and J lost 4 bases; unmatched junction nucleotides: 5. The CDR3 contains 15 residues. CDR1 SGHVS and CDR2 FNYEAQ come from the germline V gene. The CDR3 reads CASSERTGVNEKLFF. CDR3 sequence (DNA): TGTGCCAGCAGCGAAAGGACAGGGGTTAATGAAAAACTGTTTTTT.

The chain's CDR3 is CASSPRGSSGGAREQYF. The CDR3 bases are TGTGCCAGCAGCCCAAGGGGTTCCAGCGGGGGGGCGCGTGAGCAGTACTTC. The chain couples TRBV7-2 to TRBJ2-5; 10 bases align to TRBD2. The junction had 20 bases not matched to a gene; V was cut back by 5 bases and J by 11 bases. Germline V lookup: CDR1 SGHTA, CDR2 FQGNSA. This CDR3 has 17 residues. The full variable domain, its missing parts supplied by reference TRBV7-2 and TRBJ2-5, is GAGVSQSPSNKVTEKGKDVELRCDPISGHTALYWYRQSLGQGLEFLIYFQGNSAPDKSGLPSDRFSAERTGGSVSTLTIQRTQQEDSAVYLCASSPRGSSGGAREQYFGPGTRLLVL.